A selection of T cell receptor beta chains follows, all from one sample in a study of post-analysis software for immune sequencing data. TCRdb used MiXCR to reprocess the PCR reads, holding one entry per CDR3 protein. Of 820,000 or so distinct CDR3 sequences in the sample, 53% were seen once. Input material: blood. Source of these receptors: a girl between 10 and 17 years old with multiple sclerosis. The conserved cysteine and the conserved F or W are not part of the CDR3 here.

j_call v_call cdr3_aa
TRBJ1-2 TRBV3-1 ASSQVWSNPST
TRBJ2-5 TRBV20-1 SARRDRRETQY
TRBJ2-5 TRBV7-9 ASTRLAGVVAETQY
TRBJ2-7 TRBV5-1 ASSSWTGSYEQY
TRBJ1-1 TRBV12-5 ASGRTEAF
TRBJ2-1 TRBV20-1 SATMGLAIHNEQF
TRBJ1-1 TRBV30 AWRVDREDTEAF
TRBJ2-7 TRBV7-8 ASSLALGLAGGRSSYEQY
TRBJ1-5 TRBV3-1 ASSPGQGSHQPQH
TRBJ2-7 TRBV6-5 ASSLRDRGLSHEQY